This T cell receptor beta chain was identified during a study of blood T cell repertoires in COVID-19. Germline trimming cut 6 bases from V and 2 bases from J; bases unmatched to any gene: 4. There are 13 residues in the CDR3. Germline V lookup: CDR1 MDHEN, CDR2 SYDVKM. Assay: immunoSEQ multiplex PCR; the TCRdb copy retains only in-frame clones and omits some. The sample includes about 140,000 clones, about 89% of them seen just once. This clonotype was obtained from a man in his fifties or sixties with active or convalescent COVID-19. V gene TRBV28 combines with J gene TRBJ2-7; 7 bases match TRBD1. Material: peripheral blood. This chain's CDR3 is CASRQGQPYEQYF. Written as DNA, the CDR3 is TGTGCCAGCAGACAGGGACAGCCCTACGAGCAGTACTTC.